Sequencing of this TCR beta chain was carried out in a study of CD8+ T cells in alopecia areata (dated by TCRdb to the late 2010s). Context from the whole study: The treated patients took part in an open-label pilot trial in which moderate-to-severe alopecia areata was treated with oral tofacitinib at 5 to 10 mg twice daily. RNA was obtained with the PAXgene miRNA kit for fixed scalp, the miRNeasy kit for PBMCs, and the RNeasy kit for mouse skin. TCRbeta CDR3 regions were amplified by immunoSEQ multiplex PCR with 35 Vbeta forward and 13 Jbeta reverse primers. Biopsies were taken from tofacitinib-treated patients at baseline and at 4 and 24 weeks of treatment, and a later scalp biopsy was taken in several of the tofacitinib-treated patients. Tofacitinib was administered for 6 to 18 months, and 6 months of follow-up off drug were then conducted to assess delayed response and recurrence. Scalp clonality was compared among normal scalp (n=4), patchy alopecia areata scalp (n=8), and alopecia totalis/universalis scalp (n=8). Disease severity in treated patients was measured with the SALT score, which quantifies the percentage of affected scalp surface area. In humans, TCRbeta sequencing was performed on scalp tissue and on sorted CD4+ and CD8+ peripheral blood T cells from healthy controls and from patients with patchy or totalis/universalis alopecia areata. The study used high-throughput TCRbeta sequencing to examine T cell clonal expansion in alopecia areata, in both the C3H/HeJ mouse model and human patients.

Comments on this clone: It has no known antigen specificity. No base qualities exist here, and no much larger clone lies one base off it.

V is clipped by 2 bases and J by 0 bases, and the sequence between their germline boundaries is 14 bases long. CDR1 MNHEY and CDR2 SVGAGI were looked up in the germline V gene. The CDR3 goes from the cysteine to the phenylalanine over 16 residues. Only CDR3 DNA is held: 48 bases, read in frame from base 1. Sample time point, as interpreted from the label and publication: 24 weeks on oral tofacitinib. This sample's treatment or condition label indicates: oral pan-JAK inhibitor, 5-10 mg twice daily. Peripheral blood and lesional scalp punch biopsies were obtained from patients with alopecia areata. After PBMCs were isolated by density centrifugation and stained for CD3, CD4 and CD8, a FACSAria was used to sort CD4+ and CD8+ T cells. Receptors were amplified or captured by the immunoSEQ multiplex PCR assay. To provide template for TCR sequencing, every sample had RNA extracted and reverse transcribed into cDNA. SuperScript III was used for first-strand cDNA synthesis, primed with a 2:1 mix of oligo-dT and random hexamers. A synthetic immune receptor repertoire was used to measure amplification bias, and any remaining bias was corrected computationally. Regarding the original processing steps: Raw reads were preprocessed to remove errors, and CDR3 was defined by IMGT conventions from the conserved cysteine to phenylalanine. To get clonality, Shannon entropy was normalized by log2 of the number of productive unique TCRs and the result was subtracted from 1. Scalp TCRbeta sequences were cross-referenced with sorted blood CD4 and CD8 repertoires so that the CD4 or CD8 identity of scalp clones could be inferred. Held by TCRdb, this immuneACCESS table contains in-frame sequences only and omits some clones. Under half of the omission traces to an unresolved V gene where checked; the cause of the rest is unknown. V and J calls and clone size follow that table, whereas D and trimming were derived from the DNA. The table for this sample lists over 100,000 clones; around three fifths of them were counted only once. 9.5% to 15% of the sample is held by the ten biggest clonotypes.

Study-wide findings and limitations: Unlike mouse skin, where gammadelta T cells dominate, normal human skin contains resident alphabeta T cells that get sequenced too, which complicates analysis of the scalp TCR repertoire. Lesional scalp, especially in alopecia totalis/universalis, showed higher clonality and more expanded CD8+ clones than normal scalp, suggesting antigenic drive. The treated cohort was small, with a single nonresponder, so links between baseline CD8+ expansion and response need larger studies. Shared TCR sequences between patients were less evident than in mice, which may be partly attributable to HLA diversity in the patient population. Many expanded lesional clones persisted in scalp and blood during tofacitinib treatment, which may partly explain relapse after stopping treatment. Tofacitinib significantly lowered scalp clonality and the number of expanded CD8+ clones among the top 100 scalp clones.

This TCR derives from a human donor with alopecia areata. Sequenced material: CD8+ T cells sorted from blood, taken at week 24, from a patient treated with tofacitinib. The receptor chain draws on TRBV6-5 and TRBJ2-7; the D region may be TRBD1 or TRBD2, each matching 5 bases equally. The bases read TGTGCCAGCAGTTACCCCCGGGACGGGGTCTCCTACGAGCAGTACTTC. This sequence encodes CASSYPRDGVSYEQYF.